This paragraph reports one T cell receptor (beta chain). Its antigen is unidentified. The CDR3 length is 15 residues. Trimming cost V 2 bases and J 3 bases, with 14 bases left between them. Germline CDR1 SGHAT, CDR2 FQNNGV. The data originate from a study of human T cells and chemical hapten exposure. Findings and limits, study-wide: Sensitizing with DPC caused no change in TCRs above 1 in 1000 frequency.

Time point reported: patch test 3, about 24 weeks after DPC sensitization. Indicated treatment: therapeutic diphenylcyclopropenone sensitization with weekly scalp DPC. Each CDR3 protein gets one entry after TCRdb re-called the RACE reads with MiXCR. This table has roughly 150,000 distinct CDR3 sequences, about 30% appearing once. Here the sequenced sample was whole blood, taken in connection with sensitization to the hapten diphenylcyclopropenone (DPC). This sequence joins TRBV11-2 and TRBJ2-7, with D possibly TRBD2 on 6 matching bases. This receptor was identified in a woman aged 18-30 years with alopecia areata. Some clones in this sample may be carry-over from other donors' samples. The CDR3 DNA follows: TGTGCCAGCAGCTTACCCCCTCTGGGGGGCTACGAGCAGTACTTC. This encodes CASSLPPLGGYEQYF.